The 21 T cell receptor beta chains in this list originate from one sample, sequenced in a study of blood T cells in healthy people across ages. It was with a sample-barcoded 5' primer and a J-beta primer mix that a second PCR of about 6 to 12 cycles was run. TCRdb reprocessed the 5' RACE reads with MiXCR, giving one entry per CDR3 protein. The sample records about 800,000 distinct CDR3 sequences, around 25% being singletons. These data were also filed under a second study, of T cells of mothers and their children.

What was sequenced was blood. All receptors derive from a boy between 5 and 17 years old in good health.

A few counts support this clonotype. This chain connects TRBV5-5 to TRBJ2-5; 9 nucleotides match TRBD2. The V gene's germline CDR1 is SGHKS and CDR2 YYEKEE (reference sequence). With 3 bases clipped from V and 4 bases from J, the junction kept 10 bases outside the gene matches. This CDR3 region has 16 residues. The CDR3 nucleotides read TGTGCCAGCAGCTGGTCTAGCGGGGTAAGCGGAGAGACCCAGTACTTC. Translated, it gives CASSWSSGVSGETQYF. The entire variable domain, with the rest obtained from reference TRBV5-5 and TRBJ2-5, is as follows: DAGVTQSPTHLIKTRGQQVTLRCSPISGHKSVSWYQQVLGQGPQFIFQYYEKEERGRGNFPDRFSARQFPNYSSELNVNALLLGDSALYLCASSWSSGVSGETQYFGPGTRLLVL.

The chain carries TRBV10-3 and TRBJ2-7; D may be TRBD1 (6 bases). The germline CDR1 and CDR2 sequences are ENHRY and SYGVKD. V was shortened by 10 bases and J by 7 bases, with 14 bases between the two germline ends. This CDR3 contains 11 residues. This CDR3 reads CANGQIGEQYF. In nucleotides, the CDR3 is TGTGCCAACGGACAGATCGGAGAGCAGTACTTC.

V gene TRBV29-1 combines with J gene TRBJ1-1; D is undetermined. Trimming removed 7 bases at V and 0 bases at J, with 3 bases between. This CDR3 is 10 amino acids long. Germline CDR1 SQVTM, CDR2 ANQGSEA. The CDR3 sequence: CSAVNTEAFF. CDR3 DNA: TGCAGCGCCGTGAACACTGAAGCTTTCTTT. The full variable domain, with the rest looked up from reference TRBV29-1 and TRBJ1-1, is SAVISQKPSRDICQRGTSLTIQCQVDSQVTMMFWYRQQPGQSLTLIATANQGSEATYESGFVIDKFPISRPNLTFSTLTVSNMSPEDSSIYLCSAVNTEAFFGQGTRLTVV.

This sequence joins TRBV7-2 and TRBJ1-1, with D perhaps matching TRBD1 (6 bases). CDR3 length: 14 residues. Germline-derived CDR1 and CDR2 are SGHTA and FQGNSA. Trimming pared 2 bases from V and 4 bases from J, leaving 11 bases between. CDR3 in amino acids: CASSLLSRGTEAFF. CDR3 bases: TGTGCCAGCAGCTTATTATCCAGGGGCACTGAAGCTTTCTTT.

A few counts support this clonotype. The chain is built from TRBV27 and TRBJ2-5, with D perhaps matching TRBD2 (5 bases). V was clipped by 2 bases and J by 4 bases, with 11 bases between them. The CDR3 totals 14 residues. Germline lookup yields CDR1 MNHEY and CDR2 SMNVEV (reference sequence). The CDR3 sequence is CASSLLASGETQYF. The CDR3 nucleotides read TGTGCCAGCAGTTTACTAGCATCCGGAGAGACCCAGTACTTC.

The rearrangement uses TRBV4-1 and TRBJ1-2, with D perhaps TRBD1 (6 bases). Germline loops: CDR1 MGHRA, CDR2 YSYEKL. CDR3 size: 19 residues. V was pared by 0 bases and J by 0 bases, with 20 bases between. The CDR3 DNA reads TGCGCCAGCAGCCAAGATAGGGGGAGGGTAAAATTAGCTAACTATGGCTACACCTTC. This codes for CASSQDRGRVKLANYGYTF.

This sequence joins TRBV11-2 and TRBJ2-5, with D perhaps TRBD1 (6 bases). V was pared by 0 bases and J by 3 bases, with 11 bases between. In germline, CDR1 is SGHAT, CDR2 FQNNGV. The CDR3 covers 15 residues. Here the CDR3 reads CASSLDGTLKETQYF. CDR3 nucleotides: TGTGCCAGCAGCTTAGATGGGACACTTAAAGAGACCCAGTACTTC.

This chain uses TRBV29-1 with TRBJ2-3; 9 nucleotides match TRBD2. Germline loops: CDR1 SQVTM, CDR2 ANQGSEA. V was clipped by 1 base and J by 2 bases; unmatched bases: 13. There are 18 residues in the CDR3. The CDR3 bases are TGCAGCGTTGAAGTGCTTGGTAGCGGGAGTCCCTTCACAGATACGCAGTATTTT. Amino acids: CSVEVLGSGSPFTDTQYF.

The chain links TRBV7-9 to TRBJ2-4, with TRBD1 as a possible D gene (6 bases). V lost 3 bases and J lost 9, with 15 bases in between. The CDR3 is 14 residues long. The germline gives CDR1 SEHNR, CDR2 FQNEAQ (reference sequence). CDR3 bases: TGTGCCAGCAGCTTTGGACAGCTCGGAAGCATTCAGTACTTC. Its translation is CASSFGQLGSIQYF.

V gene TRBV28 combines with J gene TRBJ2-3; 10 bases match TRBD1. CDR3 length equals 16 residues. J was trimmed by 0 bases and V by 8 bases; bases with no gene match: 8. Germline-derived CDR1 and CDR2 are MDHEN and SYDVKM. For the CDR3, the DNA is TGTGCCAGCGATTCCGGGACAGGGGCGAGCACAGATACGCAGTATTTT. This sequence encodes CASDSGTGASTDTQYF.

This clonotype turned up a few times. This sequence joins TRBV11-2 and TRBJ2-1; D gene unclear. Trimming cost V 9 bases and J 0 bases, with 15 bases left between them. Per the germline V gene, CDR1 is SGHAT and CDR2 is FQNNGV. The CDR3 is 15 amino acids. The CDR3 sequence: CASSPGTDSYNEQFF. The CDR3, as DNA: TGTGCCAGTAGCCCAGGAACCGACTCCTACAATGAGCAGTTCTTC.

This chain uses TRBV7-2 with TRBJ1-4; D might be TRBD1 (6 bases). The CDR3 consists of 16 residues. Germline values: CDR1 SGHTA, CDR2 FQGNSA. With 0 bases removed from V and 8 bases from J, the gap between germline ends came to 16 bases. This CDR3 reads CASSLAGNRVGEKLFF. CDR3 nucleotide sequence: TGTGCCAGCAGCTTAGCGGGTAACAGGGTAGGAGAAAAACTGTTTTTT.

A few counts support this clonotype. The rearrangement joins TRBV3-1 to TRBJ1-1; 8 bases line up with TRBD1. Unmatched junction bases numbered 10, after V lost 4 bases and J lost 12 bases. The CDR3 runs 13 residues. CDR1 is LGHDT and CDR2 is YNNKEL in the germline V gene (reference sequence). The CDR3 nucleotides read TGTGCCAGCAGCCGTGGACAGGGTATTGCGACTTTCTTT. Its translation is CASSRGQGIATFF.

In this sample, this clonotype turned up a few times. CDR3 DNA sequence: TGTGCCAGCAGCGAGACTGGGGGGGCCGAGCAGTACTTC. It encodes CASSETGGAEQYF. The V and J genes are TRBV9 and TRBJ2-5; TRBD2 might be the D (7 bases). The end of the DNA is better explained by TRBJ2-7, so the J call may be wrong. The germline gives CDR1 SGDLS, CDR2 YYNGEE. CDR3 length equals 13 residues.

V usage is TRBV20-1 and J usage is TRBJ2-5; 9 bases map to TRBD2. The V and J ends lost 0 bases and 5 bases, in that order; junction bases with no gene match: 10. The CDR3 has 16 amino acids. Germline V lookup: CDR1 DFQATT, CDR2 SNEGSKA (reference sequence). The CDR3 region has the DNA TGCAGTGCTAGAGACCTTGGCGGGGGGGCCTATGAGACCCAGTACTTC. It is translated as CSARDLGGGAYETQYF.

This chain uses TRBV7-2 with TRBJ1-1; 7 nucleotides align to TRBD1. Germline CDR1 reads SGHTA; CDR2 reads FQGNSA. The trim removed 5 bases at V and 4 bases at J, leaving 13 bases unmatched. The CDR3 loop spans 16 amino acids. CDR3 sequence (DNA): TGTGCCAGCAGCCCGGGGACAGCAATTATGGGCACTGAAGCTTTCTTT. Protein sequence: CASSPGTAIMGTEAFF.

This clonotype has just a few counts. The chain couples TRBV14 to TRBJ2-5; 7 positions match TRBD2. The DNA end is a closer match to TRBJ2-7, so the J assignment may be wrong. This CDR3 spans 18 amino acids. Per germline, CDR1 SGHDN and CDR2 FVKESK. This CDR3 reads CASSQRSGTTSSSYEQYF. CDR3 coding DNA: TGTGCCAGCAGCCAACGCTCTGGGACTACCTCAAGCTCCTACGAGCAGTACTTC.

A few counts support this clonotype. This sequence joins TRBV12-3 or TRBV12-4 and TRBJ1-6; D ambiguous. The CDR3 runs to 14 residues. Trimming shortened V by 5 bases and J by 6 bases, and 11 bases separated the two germline ends. CDR3 amino acids: CASSIQSSNSPLHF. The CDR3 region has the DNA TGTGCCAGCAGTATTCAATCAAGTAATTCACCCCTCCACTTT.

This clonotype was detected only a few times. This chain uses TRBV7-9 with TRBJ2-1, with TRBD2 matching over 14 bases. Per the germline V gene, CDR1 is SEHNR and CDR2 is FQNEAQ (reference sequence). This CDR3 comprises 16 residues. Losses at the gene ends were 4 bases for V and 8 bases for J; bases not matched to a gene: 7. Here the CDR3 reads CASSSTSGGALDEQFF. The CDR3 nucleotides are TGTGCCAGCAGCTCGACTAGCGGGGGGGCCCTGGATGAGCAGTTCTTC.

The V and J genes are TRBV6-6 and TRBJ1-1; possible D gene TRBD1, 6 bases. The CDR3 runs 11 residues. The V gene's germline CDR1 is MNHNY and CDR2 SVGAGI (reference sequence). The V end lost 6 bases, the J end lost 14 bases, and 16 bases lay between the germline ends. The CDR3 sequence: CASRPGTGMFF. DNA of the CDR3: TGTGCCAGCAGGCCGGGAACAGGGATGTTCTTT.

The V call is TRBV7-2, the J call TRBJ1-1; D perhaps matches TRBD1 (6 bases). Germline lookup yields CDR1 SGHTA and CDR2 FQGNSA. The CDR3 loop spans 14 amino acids. V was shortened by 5 bases and J by 4 bases, with 14 bases between the two germline ends. CDR3 sequence: CASSHYREGTEAFF. In DNA, the CDR3 is TGTGCCAGCAGCCATTACAGGGAAGGCACTGAAGCTTTCTTT.